The clone carrying this TCR beta chain has a count of ten or more. Its antigen remains unknown. MiXCR, run by TCRdb on the 5' RACE reads, gives a single entry per CDR3 protein. The sample lists tens of thousands of distinct CDR3 sequences; more than 10% were seen once. The record originates from a study of early T cells in non-severe SARS-CoV-2 infection. The wider study: It was bulk RNA from unsorted whole blood that was sequenced, and the chains were unpaired.

Study-level results: Clonotype matching in VDJdb favored anti-spike CD8 responses and did not capture private and CD4 specificities.

Germline CDR1 and CDR2: DFQATT and SNEGSKA (reference sequence). V lost 6 bases to trimming and J lost 4 bases, with 13 bases between them. The CDR3 has 12 residues. The genes are TRBV20-1 and TRBJ2-7; D perhaps matches TRBD1 (6 bases). Sequenced: whole blood. The clonotype was recovered from an adult who was a healthcare worker with PCR-confirmed SARS-CoV-2 infection or an uninfected control (not recorded which). CDR3 DNA: TGCAGTGCGCTTCCAGGGGTTTACGAGCAGTACTTC. It yields the protein CSALPGVYEQYF.